This TCR beta chain was recorded in a study of blood T cell repertoires in COVID-19. On the study more broadly: The analysed material was cDNA or gDNA that came from T cells, B-cell-depleted T cells, or PBMCs.

The V gene lost 5 bases and the J gene lost 8 bases, with 9 bases spanning the gap. Germline CDR1 is LGHDT and CDR2 is YNNKEL (reference sequence). The CDR3 spans 11 residues. The assay was immunoSEQ multiplex PCR, and TCRdb's table has in-frame clones only and misses some. The data hold roughly 380,000 clones, with roughly nine tenths observed a single time. This TCR was sampled from a woman aged 25 to 45 who had recovered from COVID-19. Sequences were obtained from PBMCs or T cells enriched from blood (not recorded which). The rearrangement uses TRBV3-1 (or the pseudogene TRBV3-2) and TRBJ1-2; D unclear. CDR3 loop: CASSEGRGYTF. The CDR3, as DNA: TGTGCCAGCAGCGAGGGTCGGGGCTACACCTTC.